This TCR beta chain was sequenced during a study of Tregs in tolerant kidney transplant recipients. Study-wide findings and caveats: Changing PCR primers prevented nucleotide comparison between some patients' samples. Tolerant patients' donor-specific Tregs expanded beyond overall Tregs, suggesting antigen-driven growth. The most relevant donor-specific Treg TCRbeta repertoire apparently came from expansion with activated donor B cells.

CDR3 length equals 13 residues. Germline-derived CDR1 and CDR2 are GTSNPN and SVGIG (reference sequence). The V end lost 0 bases, the J end lost 10 bases, and 15 bases lay between the germline ends. As concerns this clone: Its matching antigen is unknown.

Using immunoSEQ multiplex PCR, the repertoire was profiled, and TCRdb retains in-frame clones only, with some absent. The top ten hold roughly 0.35% of the sample, which has 110,000 or so clones, around 91% seen once. The clonotype was recovered from a human donor who received a combined kidney and bone marrow transplant. Specimen: CD4+ T cells from blood, collected before the transplant. The chain carries TRBV30 and TRBJ1-1; TRBD1 is a possible D gene (5 bases). CDR3: CAWSVSRVATAFF. CDR3 bases: TGTGCCTGGAGTGTCAGCAGGGTAGCAACAGCTTTCTTT.